Presented here are 30 T cell receptor beta chains from one specimen sequenced in a study of blood T cell repertoires in COVID-19. TCRdb's copy holds only in-frame clones and misses some; the assay was immunoSEQ multiplex PCR. The data contain roughly 200,000 clones, around nine tenths of them singletons. What was sequenced was peripheral blood. These receptors were taken from a man aged 60-69 years who had recovered from COVID-19.

The V call is TRBV10-1, the J call TRBJ1-3; possible D gene TRBD1, 5 bases. V dropped 6 bases and J dropped 2 bases, with 14 bases sitting between them. The CDR3 runs to 15 residues. Germline CDR1 WNHNN, CDR2 SYGVQD (reference sequence). Here the CDR3 DNA reads TGCGCCAGCAGCTCCCCCAAAGGGGCTGGAAACACCATATATTTT. This codes for CASSSPKGAGNTIYF.

The rearrangement links TRBV9 to TRBJ2-2, with 10 bases identical to TRBD2. The CDR3 loop spans 18 amino acids. The J segment lost 5 bases and the V segment lost 0 bases, leaving 10 bases of the junction unmatched. Germline-derived CDR1 and CDR2 are SGDLS and YYNGEE. This CDR3 reads CASSVVSGGQMGTGELFF. The CDR3 bases are TGTGCCAGCAGCGTAGTTAGCGGGGGGCAGATGGGGACCGGGGAGCTGTTTTTT.

The chain uses TRBV6-6 and TRBJ2-2, with D possibly being TRBD1 (5 bases). V lost 8 bases and J lost 1, with 11 bases in between. Germline CDR1 reads MNHNY; CDR2 reads SVGAGI (reference sequence). The CDR3 length is 14 residues. The CDR3 sequence is CASLAGQNTGELFF. CDR3 DNA sequence: TGTGCCAGCCTTGCCGGACAGAACACCGGGGAGCTGTTTTTT.

This clone was recorded once. This rearrangement joins TRBV19 to TRBJ1-5, with TRBD1 identical over 8 bases. Per the germline V gene, CDR1 is LNHDA and CDR2 is SQIVND (reference sequence). V shed 3 bases, J shed 4 bases, and the junction held 5 bases outside the gene matches. CDR3 length equals 15 residues. The CDR3 DNA follows: TGTGCCAGTAGTATTGATGGGACAGGTAATCAGCCCCAGCATTTT. Translated, it gives CASSIDGTGNQPQHF.

The rearrangement uses TRBV5-4 and TRBJ2-1, with TRBD2 matching 16 bases. Trimming removed 4 bases from V and 6 bases from J; junction bases left unmatched: 4. This CDR3 region has 16 residues. Germline V gives CDR1 SGHNT, CDR2 YYREEE (reference sequence). The CDR3 spells CASSPGTSGGGNEQFF. The CDR3 bases are TGTGCCAGCAGCCCAGGGACTAGCGGGGGGGGCAATGAGCAGTTCTTC.

A few counts support this clone. The chain carries TRBV4-2 and TRBJ1-2; tentative D call: TRBD1 (5 bases). Trimming took 0 bases from V and 0 from J, leaving 14 bases between them. Germline loops: CDR1 LGHNA, CDR2 YNFKEQ. The CDR3 extends over 17 amino acids. In DNA form, the CDR3 reads TGTGCCAGCAGCCAAGAGGTGGGCCAGGGTTCTAACTATGGCTACACCTTC. Amino acids: CASSQEVGQGSNYGYTF.

CDR3 residues: CASSANRDNSYEQYF. The CDR3 DNA follows: TGTGCCAGCAGTGCCAACCGGGACAACTCCTACGAGCAGTACTTC. The chain has TRBV25-1 and TRBJ2-7; D possibly corresponds to TRBD1 (6 bases). The CDR3 length is 15 residues. Between the trimmed V and J ends, which lost 4 bases and 0 bases, there was a span of 13 bases. Germline CDR1 is MGHDK and CDR2 is SYGVNS.

The J gene is TRBJ1-1, the V gene TRBV5-1; 7 bases align to TRBD1. Germline V gives CDR1 SGHRS, CDR2 YFSETQ. CDR3 length: 14 residues. The V and J ends lost 0 bases and 6 bases, in that order; junction bases with no gene match: 5. The CDR3 nucleotides read TGCGCCAGCAGCTTGGGGGTCGACAGGGCTGAAGCTTTCTTT. It codes for CASSLGVDRAEAFF.

The chain recombines TRBV5-4 with TRBJ2-3; 9 bases are a match to TRBD1. CDR1 and CDR2 from the germline V gene are SGHNT and YYREEE (reference sequence). This CDR3 is built from 14 residues. V trimming: 4 bases; J trimming: 3 bases; junction bases outside the gene matches: 3. This chain's CDR3 is CASSRDRATDTQYF. The CDR3 bases are TGTGCCAGCAGCCGGGACAGGGCAACAGATACGCAGTATTTT.

The chain uses TRBV3-1 (or the pseudogene TRBV3-2) and TRBJ1-1; no clear D. The germline gives CDR1 LGHDT, CDR2 YNNKEL (reference sequence). The CDR3 sequence is 13 residues long. Trimming removed 5 bases from V and 2 bases from J, with 9 bases in between. CDR3 nucleotides: TGTGCCAGCAGCTTACAATTAAACACTGAAGCTTTCTTT. Protein sequence: CASSLQLNTEAFF.

The V gene is TRBV19, the J gene TRBJ1-5; D is perhaps TRBD1 (5 bases). CDR1 is LNHDA and CDR2 is SQIVND in the germline V gene (reference sequence). CDR3 length: 16 residues. V lost 7 bases, J lost 2 bases, and 18 bases lay in between. The DNA of the CDR3 is TGTGCCAGTATCTCAAGGGCAGGGCTGGGCAATCAGCCCCAGCATTTT. This encodes CASISRAGLGNQPQHF.

The rearrangement joins TRBV25-1 to TRBJ1-2, with a possible D match to TRBD1 (5 bases). Per the germline V gene, CDR1 is MGHDK and CDR2 is SYGVNS. Trimming stripped 6 bases from V and 3 bases from J, with 11 bases between. The length of the CDR3 is 13 residues. Here the CDR3 reads CASRGQEHYGYTF. CDR3 coding DNA: TGTGCCAGCAGGGGGCAGGAACACTATGGCTACACCTTC.

The rearrangement links TRBV7-2 to TRBJ2-5, with 8 bases identical to TRBD2. The CDR3 is 14 residues long. Germline CDR1 is SGHTA and CDR2 is FQGNSA. V dropped 4 bases and J dropped 3; count of bases not matched to a gene: 4. The CDR3 DNA is TGTGCCAGCAGCTCATCAGCGGGGGAAGAGACCCAGTACTTC. Protein sequence: CASSSSAGEETQYF.

The V call is TRBV21-1, the J call TRBJ1-4; the tabulated D call, TRBD1, remains unverified against the DNA. TRBV21-1 is tagged as a pseudogene. The CDR3 contains 14 residues. CDR3 region: CASFWGRLVEKLFF. The CDR3 bases are TGTGCCAGCTTCTGGGGGCGTCTGGTTGAAAAACTGTTTTTT.

Here the CDR3 DNA reads TGCGCCAGCAGTGAGTCCGCCCCGGGGAGGGCAGCTGGAAACACCATATATTTT. Protein sequence: CASSESAPGRAAGNTIYF. V is TRBV10-2 and J is TRBJ1-3; D is unresolved. This CDR3 spans 18 amino acids. V was clipped by 0 bases and J by 2 bases, with 17 bases between them. Germline V gives CDR1 WSHSY, CDR2 SAAADI.

This clone showed up just a few times. The chain links TRBV12-3 or TRBV12-4 to TRBJ2-7; TRBD1 matches 9 bases. J lost 6 bases, V lost 6 bases, and 3 bases had no gene match. CDR3 length equals 12 residues. The CDR3 reads CASRQGAGEQYF. The CDR3, as DNA: TGTGCCAGCAGACAGGGGGCAGGCGAGCAGTACTTC.

V is TRBV11-1 and J is TRBJ2-2; D unclear. Germline V lookup: CDR1 SGHAT, CDR2 FQDESV (reference sequence). Deletions cut 3 bases from V and 2 bases from J, with 7 bases between. This CDR3 spans 14 amino acids. CDR3 protein: CASSFRANTGELFF. CDR3 DNA sequence: TGTGCCAGCAGCTTTAGAGCAAACACCGGGGAGCTGTTTTTT. Together with reference TRBV11-1 and TRBJ2-2, the CDR3 gives the full variable domain: EAEVAQSPRYKITEKSQAVAFWCDPISGHATLYWYRQILGQGPELLVQFQDESVVDDSQLPKDRFSAERLKGVDSTLKIQPAELGDSAMYLCASSFRANTGELFFGEGSRLTVL.

This chain joins TRBV7-2 and TRBJ1-5; 10 bases map to TRBD1. The ends lost 5 bases at V and 0 bases at J; junction bases unmatched: 7. The CDR3 is made up of 17 amino acids. From germline, CDR1 is SGHTA and CDR2 FQGNSA. CDR3 bases: TGTGCCAGCAGCACCGGGACAGGGGCTGTTAGCAATCAGCCCCAGCATTTT. It is translated as CASSTGTGAVSNQPQHF.

The chain has TRBV30 and TRBJ1-3; a possible D gene is TRBD1 (5 bases). The CDR3 loop spans 16 amino acids. The V gene lost 4 bases and the J gene lost 1 base, with 17 bases spanning the gap. Germline V gene lookup returns CDR1 GTSNPN and CDR2 SVGIG (reference sequence). The CDR3, as DNA: TGTGCCTGGACCCTCGGGGGGATAATTTCTGGAAACACCATATATTTT. Translating it yields CAWTLGGIISGNTIYF.

The chain combines TRBV6-5 with TRBJ2-5; 9 positions match TRBD2. V lost 7 bases to trimming and J lost 7 bases; unmatched junction nucleotides: 13. The germline V gene has CDR1 MNHEY and CDR2 SVGAGI. This CDR3 has 15 residues. The CDR3 bases are TGTGCCAGCAAACCGGACCCGGTTAGCGGGGGGACCCAGTACTTC. It encodes CASKPDPVSGGTQYF.

V and J are TRBV30 and TRBJ1-4; D unclear. The germline CDR1 and CDR2 sequences are GTSNPN and SVGIG (reference sequence). There are 11 residues in the CDR3. Between the trimmed V and J ends, which lost 3 bases and 8 bases, there was a span of 7 bases. The DNA for the CDR3 is TGTGCCTGGAGCGGAGCCGAAAAACTGTTTTTT. It codes for CAWSGAEKLFF.

This chain links TRBV3-1 (or the pseudogene TRBV3-2) with TRBJ2-3; D is perhaps TRBD1 (6 bases). The V end was cut by 4 bases, the J end by 2 bases, with 22 bases between. CDR1 and CDR2 from the germline V gene are LGHDT and YNNKEL (reference sequence). The CDR3 covers 18 residues. CDR3 sequence (DNA): TGTGCCAGCAGCCTAAAGTCTGGGGGCGTAAAGGCCACAGATACGCAGTATTTT. The encoded protein is CASSLKSGGVKATDTQYF.

The genes are TRBV6-6 and TRBJ2-7, with D perhaps TRBD1 (5 bases). The CDR3 runs to 14 residues. Germline values: CDR1 MNHNY, CDR2 SVGAGI (reference sequence). Trimming removed 2 bases at V and 1 base at J, with 9 bases between. CDR3 protein: CASSYPGQSYEQYF. CDR3 DNA: TGTGCCAGCAGTTACCCTGGACAATCCTACGAGCAGTACTTC.

V gene TRBV12-5 combines with J gene TRBJ2-2, with D possibly matching TRBD1 (6 bases). There are 16 residues in the CDR3. CDR1 is LGHNT and CDR2 is FRNRAP in the germline V gene. Between the trimmed V and J ends, which lost 2 bases and 5 bases, there was a span of 15 bases. This CDR3 is CASGLRNRARTGELFF. CDR3 DNA sequence: TGTGCTAGTGGTTTGAGAAACAGGGCCCGAACCGGGGAGCTGTTTTTT.

The chain links TRBV11-1 to TRBJ2-7; the match to TRBD2 covers 10 bases. V lost 1 base and J lost 6; bases outside the gene matches: 9. Germline loops: CDR1 SGHAT, CDR2 FQDESV (reference sequence). This CDR3 comprises 16 residues. CDR3 nucleotides: TGTGCCAGCAGCTTAGAGGGACAGCGGACTAGCGGCGAGCAGTACTTC. Translated, it gives CASSLEGQRTSGEQYF.

This clone was seen a single time. The rearrangement links TRBV30 to TRBJ1-1; 10 bases are shared with TRBD1. Germline V CDR1 and CDR2: GTSNPN, SVGIG (reference sequence). The CDR3 extends over 14 amino acids. Trimming removed 2 bases from V and 5 bases from J; junction bases left unmatched: 5. CDR3: CAWSSRTGGTEAFF. The CDR3, as DNA: TGTGCCTGGAGTTCCCGGACAGGGGGAACTGAAGCTTTCTTT.

The chain recombines TRBV28 with TRBJ2-1; 11 bases map to TRBD2. Trimming removed 7 bases from V and 2 bases from J; junction bases left unmatched: 1. The germline V gene encodes CDR1 MDHEN and CDR2 SYDVKM. The CDR3 contains 14 residues. In DNA form, the CDR3 reads TGTGCCAGCACGACTAGCGGGACCTACAATGAGCAGTTCTTC. Amino acid sequence: CASTTSGTYNEQFF. Variable domain in full (rest from reference TRBV28 and TRBJ2-1): DVKVTQSSRYLVKRTGEKVFLECVQDMDHENMFWYRQDPGLGLRLIYFSYDVKMKEKGDIPEGYSVSREKKERFSLILESASTNQTSMYLCASTTSGTYNEQFFGPGTRLTVL.

As for this clone: One end of the junction fails to match germline, which may point to a read error. This chain links TRBV5-1 with TRBJ2-2, with D perhaps matching TRBD2 (6 bases). The CDR3 contains 15 residues. The germline V gene has CDR1 SGHRS and CDR2 YFSETQ. The CDR3 here is CASSLVGGRTGELFF. Written as DNA, the CDR3 is TGCGCCAGCAGTTTGGTGGGGGGTCGCACCGGGGAGCTGTTTTTT.

This chain joins TRBV3-1 (or the pseudogene TRBV3-2) and TRBJ2-2; D is unresolved. Germline CDR1 is LGHDT and CDR2 is YNNKEL (reference sequence). Trimming left V 6 bases short and J 6 bases short, with 8 bases between. The CDR3 length is 12 residues. The CDR3 protein is CASSSAAGELFF. In nucleotides, the CDR3 is TGTGCCAGCAGTTCGGCGGCCGGGGAGCTGTTTTTT.

This clone was recorded once. The identical CDR3 is also encoded by other nucleotide sequences in the sample. CDR3 amino acids: CASSPTSQQPQHF. CDR3 in DNA: TGTGCCAGCAGTCCGACTTCTCAACAGCCCCAGCATTTT. The J gene is TRBJ1-5, the V gene TRBV12-3 or TRBV12-4; D gene uncertain. The CDR3 covers 13 residues. The ends were cut back, 5 bases at V and 7 bases at J, with 12 bases in the middle.